The 14 T cell receptor beta chains listed next were all sequenced from one sample in a study of blood T cell repertoires in COVID-19. Using immunoSEQ multiplex PCR, the repertoire was profiled, and TCRdb retains in-frame clones only, with some absent. The sample has around 200,000 clones; roughly 80% are singletons. The sequenced sample was PBMCs or T cells enriched from blood (not recorded which). Receptor source: a woman aged 25-40 years who had recovered from COVID-19.

The V gene is TRBV7-9, the J gene TRBJ2-1; maybe TRBD2 (6 bases). V shed 8 bases and J shed 3 bases, with 20 bases lying between them. The length of the CDR3 is 16 residues. Germline CDR1 and CDR2: SEHNR and FQNEAQ (reference sequence). CDR3 region: CASWRESGQYYNEQFF. Here the CDR3 DNA reads TGTGCCAGCTGGAGGGAGAGCGGGCAATACTACAATGAGCAGTTCTTC.

This clone was detected only a few times. This chain connects TRBV7-2 to TRBJ1-2; no definite D call. The V gene lost 3 bases and the J gene lost 4 bases, with 15 bases spanning the gap. CDR1 and CDR2 (germline): SGHTA, FQGNSA. The CDR3 loop spans 15 amino acids. The CDR3 here is CASSFSKAAFYGYTF. The CDR3 DNA reads TGTGCCAGCAGCTTTTCCAAAGCCGCATTCTATGGCTACACCTTC.

To note about this clone: One end of the junction fails to match germline, which may point to a read error. The chain combines TRBV19 with TRBJ1-1; the D gene is possibly TRBD1 (5 bases). The V gene's germline CDR1 is LNHDA and CDR2 SQIVND (reference sequence). The CDR3 contains 17 residues. CDR3 loop: CASSIDLGGAANSEAFF. The CDR3, as DNA: TGTGCCAGTAGTATAGATCTGGGAGGGGCGGCTAACAGTGAAGCTTTCTTT. Filled out from reference TRBV19 and TRBJ1-1, the complete variable domain reads DGGITQSPKYLFRKEGQNVTLSCEQNLNHDAMYWYRQDPGQGLRLIYYSQIVNDFQKGDIAEGYSVSREKKESFPLTVTSAQKNPTAFYLCASSIDLGGAANSEAFFGQGTRLTVV.

The chain is built from TRBV9 and TRBJ2-5; 7 bases are shared with TRBD2. The J segment lost 2 bases and the V segment lost 4 bases, leaving 14 bases of the junction unmatched. CDR3 length: 17 amino acids. CDR1 SGDLS and CDR2 YYNGEE come from the germline V gene. The CDR3 DNA sequence: TGTGCCAGCAGCCCGCGAGCGCCCGGGACTACACAAGAGACCCAGTACTTC. Translation gives CASSPRAPGTTQETQYF.

The chain joins TRBV27 to TRBJ2-5, with 11 bases fitting TRBD2. CDR1 is MNHEY and CDR2 is SMNVEV in the germline V gene (reference sequence). CDR3 length: 17 amino acids. Unmatched junction bases numbered 5, after V lost 2 bases and J lost 0 bases. CDR3: CASSLTAGLADQETQYF. The DNA of the CDR3 is TGTGCCAGCAGTTTAACCGCGGGACTAGCGGACCAAGAGACCCAGTACTTC.

This clone has a single count. The chain links TRBV28 to TRBJ2-7; 8 bases match TRBD1. The CDR3 is made up of 12 amino acids. J lost 1 base, V lost 9 bases, and 2 bases had no gene match. Germline-derived CDR1 and CDR2 are MDHEN and SYDVKM. CDR3 in amino acids: CASGQGSYEQYV. The CDR3 DNA follows: TGTGCCAGTGGACAGGGATCCTACGAGCAGTACGTC.

This chain connects TRBV14 to TRBJ2-7, with D perhaps matching TRBD1 (6 bases). Germline V gene data show CDR1 as SGHDN and CDR2 as FVKESK. V lost 4 bases to trimming and J lost 3 bases, with 10 bases between them. The CDR3 has 13 residues. The CDR3 reads CASSLTGDYEQYF. The CDR3 DNA reads TGTGCCAGCAGCCTGACAGGAGACTACGAGCAGTACTTC.

The chain combines TRBV28 with TRBJ1-5; D is uncertain. Germline assignment: CDR1 MDHEN and CDR2 SYDVKM. With 3 bases removed from V and 0 bases from J, the gap between germline ends came to 15 bases. The CDR3 has 17 residues. The CDR3 is CASSFDGLNYSNQPQHF. CDR3 nucleotide sequence: TGTGCCAGCAGTTTCGATGGTTTGAACTATAGCAATCAGCCCCAGCATTTT.

The chain couples TRBV28 to TRBJ2-7; possible D gene TRBD1, 6 bases. Trimming stripped 3 bases from V and 4 bases from J, with 22 bases between. The CDR3 runs to 17 residues. Germline assignment: CDR1 MDHEN and CDR2 SYDVKM. The CDR3 bases are TGTGCCAGCAGTTTGCCCCGGACAGTAAGAGGGATGTACGAGCAGTACTTC. Amino acids: CASSLPRTVRGMYEQYF. Full variable domain (remainder filled in from reference TRBV28 and TRBJ2-7): DVKVTQSSRYLVKRTGEKVFLECVQDMDHENMFWYRQDPGLGLRLIYFSYDVKMKEKGDIPEGYSVSREKKERFSLILESASTNQTSMYLCASSLPRTVRGMYEQYFGPGTRLTVT.

This sequence joins TRBV19 and TRBJ1-1, with D maybe TRBD1 (5 bases). Germline CDR1 LNHDA, CDR2 SQIVND (reference sequence). The CDR3 contains 13 residues. V lost 4 bases, J lost 0 bases, and 6 bases lay in between. The CDR3 loop is CASSTGLNTEAFF. For the CDR3, the DNA is TGTGCCAGTAGTACAGGGCTGAACACTGAAGCTTTCTTT.

The rearrangement joins TRBV13 to TRBJ2-7; 8 bases match TRBD1. The germline V gene encodes CDR1 PRHDT and CDR2 FYEKMQ (reference sequence). V trimming: 5 bases; J trimming: 4 bases; junction bases outside the gene matches: 4. The CDR3 has 13 amino acids. The CDR3 spells CASSADRGYEQYF. The DNA for the CDR3 is TGTGCCAGCAGCGCAGACAGGGGTTACGAGCAGTACTTC.

The chain recombines TRBV19 with TRBJ1-1; 10 bases align to TRBD1. Germline trimming cut 4 bases from V and 4 bases from J; bases unmatched to any gene: 9. CDR3 length: 16 residues. Germline-derived CDR1 and CDR2 are LNHDA and SQIVND (reference sequence). The DNA for the CDR3 is TGTGCCAGTAGTACGAGGACAGGGGGTGCGAGCACTGAAGCTTTCTTT. Translated, it gives CASSTRTGGASTEAFF. The full variable domain, in which reference TRBV19 and TRBJ1-1 provide the parts outside the CDR3, is DGGITQSPKYLFRKEGQNVTLSCEQNLNHDAMYWYRQDPGQGLRLIYYSQIVNDFQKGDIAEGYSVSREKKESFPLTVTSAQKNPTAFYLCASSTRTGGASTEAFFGQGTRLTVV.

The V and J genes are TRBV4-1 and TRBJ1-2; 8 bases match TRBD1. Germline V gene data show CDR1 as MGHRA and CDR2 as YSYEKL. The CDR3 consists of 13 residues. V lost 4 bases, J lost 8 bases, and 6 bases stayed unmatched. The CDR3: CASSLGTGDGYTF. CDR3 nucleotide sequence: TGCGCCAGCAGCCTCGGGACAGGTGACGGCTACACCTTC.

This chain uses TRBV29-1 with TRBJ2-1, with unresolved D. Trimming took 0 bases from V and 0 from J, leaving 9 bases between them. The CDR3 totals 15 residues. Germline assignment: CDR1 SQVTM and CDR2 ANQGSEA. The DNA for the CDR3 is TGCAGCGTTGAAGATCCCCGGAGCTCCTACAATGAGCAGTTCTTC. Residues: CSVEDPRSSYNEQFF.